This TCR beta chain was retrieved from a study of T cell responses to AZD1222 COVID-19 vaccine. Overall study findings and caveats: Baseline seropositivity occurred in only 5 to 7 AZD1222 recipients.

Repertoires were generated with immunoSEQ multiplex PCR, while TCRdb's copy carries only in-frame clones and drops some. Of roughly 120,000 clones listed, around 83% are singletons. Notes on this clone: Its specificity is not known.

The CDR3 sequence is 22 residues long. The origin of this receptor is an adult who received the AZD1222 COVID-19 vaccine. This sequence joins TRBV1 and TRBJ2-3; the table assigns TRBD2, which was not confirmed against the DNA. TRBV1 is marked as a pseudogene. This material consisted of peripheral blood, taken 28 days after the second AZD1222 dose. The DNA of the CDR3 is TGCACCAGCAGCCAAGAAAGTGGCCGCGGCCTAGCGGGATGGCGAAGCACAGATACGCAGTATTTT. This translates into CTSSQESGRGLAGWRSTDTQYF.